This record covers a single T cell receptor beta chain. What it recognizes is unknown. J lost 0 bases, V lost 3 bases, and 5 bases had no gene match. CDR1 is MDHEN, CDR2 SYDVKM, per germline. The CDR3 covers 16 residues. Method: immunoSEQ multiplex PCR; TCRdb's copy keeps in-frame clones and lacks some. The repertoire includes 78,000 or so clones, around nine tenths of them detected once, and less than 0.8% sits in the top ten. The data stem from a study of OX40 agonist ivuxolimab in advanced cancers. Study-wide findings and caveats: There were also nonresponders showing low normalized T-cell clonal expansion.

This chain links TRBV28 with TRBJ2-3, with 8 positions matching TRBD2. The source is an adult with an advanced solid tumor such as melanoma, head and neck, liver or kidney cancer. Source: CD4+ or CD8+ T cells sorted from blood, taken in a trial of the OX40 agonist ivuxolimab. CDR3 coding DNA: TGTGCCAGCAGTTTCCGTCCGGGGGGGAGCACAGATACGCAGTATTTT. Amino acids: CASSFRPGGSTDTQYF.